The next 22 T cell receptor beta chains were all read from a single sample in a study of metastatic and nonmetastatic thyroid tumors. TCRdb re-called the PCR reads through MiXCR. Counted here are tens of thousands of clones, around 12% occurring once; the ten biggest clones make up over 7%. Thyroid surgery had not been preceded by any treatment in any patient. Specimen: tumor tissue. The receptors originated from a female donor with papillary thyroid cancer or a benign thyroid nodule (not recorded which). Some clones in this sample may be carry-over from other donors' samples.

This clone was seen a handful of times. This may be a read error, as it is one base from a much larger clone. The rearrangement joins TRBV6-1 to TRBJ2-3; possibly TRBD2 for D (6 bases). The CDR3 is 14 residues long. Trimming took 7 bases from V and 1 from J, leaving 12 bases between them. Per germline, CDR1 MNHNS and CDR2 SASEGT. The CDR3 bases are TGTGCCAGCAAGTGGGAGGAGGGCACAGATACGCAGTATTTT. This encodes CASKWEEGTDTQYF.

The chain has TRBV11-2 and TRBJ1-2, with 8 bases identical to TRBD1. The CDR3 has 16 residues. V was clipped by 5 bases and J by 8 bases; unmatched bases: 16. Per germline, CDR1 SGHAT and CDR2 FQNNGV. The DNA for the CDR3 is TGTGCCAGCAGCCTTGGGACAGGATCACTTATGGGCGGCTACACCTTC. Its translation is CASSLGTGSLMGGYTF.

In the case of this clone: A much larger clone lies one base from this, so it may be a read error. CDR3 coding DNA: TGTGCCAGCATAGGGTGGACCTATGCAGATACGCAGTATTTT. Encoded protein: CASIGWTYADTQYF. This chain connects TRBV5-5 to TRBJ2-3; D remains unclear. The V gene lost 6 bases and the J gene lost 4 bases, with 15 bases spanning the gap. Per the germline V gene, CDR1 is SGHKS and CDR2 is YYEKEE (reference sequence). The CDR3 has 14 residues.

This clone was detected many times. The V call is TRBV19, the J call TRBJ1-6; the match to TRBD1 covers 7 bases. V lost 4 bases to trimming and J lost 9 bases; unmatched junction nucleotides: 9. This CDR3 has 15 amino acids. The V gene's germline CDR1 is LNHDA and CDR2 SQIVND (reference sequence). In nucleotides, the CDR3 is TGTGCCAGTAGTACCCGGGACAGTGGCGGTTCACCCCTCCACTTT. Its translation is CASSTRDSGGSPLHF. The full variable domain, in which reference TRBV19 and TRBJ1-6 provide the parts outside the CDR3, is DGGITQSPKYLFRKEGQNVTLSCEQNLNHDAMYWYRQDPGQGLRLIYYSQIVNDFQKGDIAEGYSVSREKKESFPLTVTSAQKNPTAFYLCASSTRDSGGSPLHFGNGTRLTVT.

For the CDR3, the DNA is TGTGCCAGCAGCTCGTCGATCGGGAGCAGTGAGACCCAGTACTTC. Translating it yields CASSSSIGSSETQYF. V gene TRBV5-4 combines with J gene TRBJ2-5; maybe TRBD2 (6 bases). CDR1 is SGHNT and CDR2 is YYREEE in the germline V gene (reference sequence). CDR3 length: 15 amino acids. V lost 3 bases and J lost 5, with 17 bases in between.

This clone came up a few times. Just one base apart from a much larger clone, this may be a read error. The same CDR3 arises from other DNA sequences in this sample as well. V gene TRBV10-3 combines with J gene TRBJ2-5, with a tentative D call TRBD1 (6 bases). The CDR3 extends over 11 amino acids. Germline V gene lookup returns CDR1 ENHRY and CDR2 SYGVKD. CDR3 sequence reads: CATQGQETQYF. The CDR3 DNA sequence: TGTGCCACCCAGGGGCAAGAGACCCAGTACTTT.

This clone was seen ten or more times. This chain connects TRBV30 to TRBJ2-3; 9 bases line up with TRBD2. The ends lost 0 bases at V and 5 bases at J; junction bases unmatched: 9. CDR3 length: 16 residues. The V gene's germline CDR1 is GTSNPN and CDR2 SVGIG (reference sequence). The CDR3 DNA reads as TGTGCCTGGAGTGTGGGCGTAGCGGGAGTTATAGATACGCAGTATTTT. Translation gives CAWSVGVAGVIDTQYF.

The table lists this clone with a few counts. A much larger clone lies a single base off, so this may be a read error. The J gene is TRBJ1-5, the V gene TRBV5-8; 7 bases agree with TRBD1. This CDR3 is 16 amino acids long. CDR1 and CDR2 (germline): SGHTS, YDEGEE. For the CDR3, the DNA is TGTGCCGGCAGCCCCGGGACAGCTAATAGCAATCAGCCCCAGCATTTT. Its translation is CAGSPGTANSNQPQHF.

This clone was detected a few times. A much more abundant neighbour one base away suggests this may be a read error. The gene calls are TRBV6-1 and TRBJ1-1; D is unresolved. V was cut by 5 bases and J by 0 bases, with 7 bases left in between. Looked up from germline, CDR1 is MNHNS and CDR2 is SASEGT. This CDR3 region has 13 residues. The CDR3 bases are TGTGCCAGCAGTTCCAGGTTGAACACTGAAGCTTTCTTT. Translated, it gives CASSSRLNTEAFF.

Ten or more counts support this clone. The CDR3 loop reads CASSRYEQYF. The CDR3 region has the DNA TGTGCCAGCAGCCGGTACGAGCAGTACTTC. This sequence joins TRBV12-3 or TRBV12-4 and TRBJ2-7; D call uncertain. Trimming cost V 6 bases and J 4 bases, with 4 bases left between them. This CDR3 has 10 amino acids.

This clone showed up many times. The genes are TRBV6-1 and TRBJ2-3; 12 bases are shared with TRBD2. CDR3 size: 16 residues. V dropped 4 bases and J dropped 2; count of bases not matched to a gene: 4. Per germline, CDR1 MNHNS and CDR2 SASEGT. The CDR3 bases are TGTGCCAGCAGTGGCGGACTAGCGGGGCACACAGATACGCAGTATTTT. It translates to CASSGGLAGHTDTQYF.

The sample holds many counts of this clone. The V call is TRBV11-2, the J call TRBJ2-1; perhaps TRBD1 as D (6 bases). The germline V gene encodes CDR1 SGHAT and CDR2 FQNNGV. V lost 5 bases, J lost 6 bases, and 17 bases lay in between. CDR3 length: 15 amino acids. CDR3: CASSQGGGVVNEQFF. The CDR3, as DNA: TGTGCCAGCAGCCAAGGTGGGGGCGTGGTCAATGAGCAGTTCTTC. Combining the CDR3 with reference TRBV11-2 and TRBJ2-1 gives the whole variable domain EAGVAQSPRYKIIEKRQSVAFWCNPISGHATLYWYQQILGQGPKLLIQFQNNGVVDDSQLPKDRFSAERLKGVDSTLKIQPAKLEDSAVYLCASSQGGGVVNEQFFGPGTRLTVL.

This clone was observed many times. The chain uses TRBV9 and TRBJ1-2; D ambiguous. The germline gives CDR1 SGDLS, CDR2 YYNGEE. The germline V and J ends were trimmed by 2 bases and 1 base, with 3 bases remaining between them. This CDR3 has 12 residues. CDR3 nucleotides: TGTGCCAGCAGCGTGGATAACTATGGCTACACCTTC. It encodes CASSVDNYGYTF.

This clone appeared a few times. The chain has TRBV14 and TRBJ2-3; 7 bases map to TRBD2. The CDR3 spans 16 residues. CDR1 and CDR2 (germline): SGHDN, FVKESK. V lost 2 bases to trimming and J lost 0 bases; unmatched junction nucleotides: 5. The CDR3 loop reads CASSQLAGSSTDTQYF. The CDR3 nucleotides read TGTGCCAGCAGCCAATTAGCGGGTTCTAGCACAGATACGCAGTATTTT.

In regard to this clone: It may be a read error: a sequence one base away is much more abundant. The sample holds other DNA sequences that translate to the same CDR3. The chain uses TRBV20-1 and TRBJ2-7; the D is unclear. CDR3 length: 12 amino acids. The germline V gene encodes CDR1 DFQATT and CDR2 SNEGSKA (reference sequence). The ends were cut back, 3 bases at V and 5 bases at J, with 11 bases in the middle. CDR3 bases: TGCAGTGCTAGGACAAGACACGACGAGCAGTACTTC. Translation gives CSARTRHDEQYF.

This clone was picked up a small number of times. CDR3 in amino acids: CASSDRDSGRRTYEQYF. In DNA, the CDR3 is TGTGCCAGCAGTGACCGGGATAGCGGGAGGAGGACCTACGAGCAGTACTTC. The chain employs TRBV27 and TRBJ2-7, with TRBD2 matching over 10 bases. Trimming took 5 bases from V and 2 from J; bases not matched to a gene: 12. The germline V gene has CDR1 MNHEY and CDR2 SMNVEV (reference sequence). The CDR3 runs 17 residues.

A word on this clone: Being one base from a much bigger clone, this may be a read error. J is TRBJ1-1 and V is TRBV7-2; 7 bases match TRBD1. This CDR3 region has 15 residues. Germline CDR1 and CDR2: SGHTA and FQGNSA. With 0 bases clipped from V and 6 bases from J, the junction kept 7 bases outside the gene matches. CDR3 in amino acids: CASSLAPTGPSEAFF. CDR3 in DNA: TGTGCCAGCAGCTTAGCGCCGACAGGGCCCTCTGAAGCTTTCTTT.

This clone was seen ten or more times. The CDR3 nucleotides read TGTGCCAGCAGTTACTCGAGGGCGAACTATGGCTACACCTTC. Encoded protein: CASSYSRANYGYTF. The V gene is TRBV6-2 or TRBV6-3, the J gene TRBJ1-2, with no clear D. Trimming removed 0 bases from V and 2 bases from J, with 7 bases in between. Germline V lookup: CDR1 MNHEY, CDR2 SVGEGT. The CDR3 sequence is 14 residues long.

This clone has a count of ten or more. The V and J genes are TRBV2 and TRBJ1-1; D uncertain. The CDR3 sequence is 13 residues long. Trimming stripped 6 bases from V and 0 bases from J, with 8 bases between. Germline-derived CDR1 and CDR2 are SNHLY and FYNNEI. Here the CDR3 reads CASRQGLNTEAFF. The CDR3 bases are TGTGCCAGCAGACAAGGGTTGAACACTGAAGCTTTCTTT.

At least ten counts were recorded for this clone. The rearrangement uses TRBV20-1 and TRBJ1-2; no definite D call. This CDR3 has 13 residues. V lost 0 bases and J 4 bases, leaving 9 bases between the germline ends. The germline V gene encodes CDR1 DFQATT and CDR2 SNEGSKA (reference sequence). The CDR3 loop is CSAREVSAYGYTF. CDR3 bases: TGCAGTGCTAGAGAGGTCAGTGCCTATGGCTACACCTTC.

This clone was seen ten or more times. The junction and the germline gene differ at one end; a read error may be behind it. The same CDR3 is also encoded by other DNA sequences in this sample. This chain uses TRBV13 with TRBJ2-6; no reliable D call. CDR1 and CDR2 (germline): PRHDT, FYEKMQ (reference sequence). The CDR3 runs to 15 residues. Written as DNA, the CDR3 is TGTGCCGGCAGCCCAGGCCGGAGTGGGGCCAACGTCCTGACTTTC. Its translation is CAGSPGRSGANVLTF.

This clone was seen ten or more times. The chain recombines TRBV24-1 with TRBJ2-3; D ambiguous. With 0 bases removed from V and 5 bases from J, the gap between germline ends came to 2 bases. The CDR3 loop spans 12 amino acids. CDR1 and CDR2 (germline): KGHDR, SFDVKD. DNA for the CDR3: TGTGCCACCAGTGATTTGTTAGATACGCAGTATTTT. This sequence encodes CATSDLLDTQYF.